The following is a T cell receptor beta chain sequence with its context. Its antigen is unidentified. V shed 0 bases and J shed 2 bases, with 20 bases lying between them. The length of the CDR3 is 18 residues. Germline V gene data show CDR1 as LGHNA and CDR2 as YNFKEQ. The data originate from a study of response to subunit inactivated influenza vaccine. General study results and limits: Few new T cells, the authors suggested, are recruited by each seasonal influenza vaccination.

A single record per CDR3 protein comes from TCRdb applying MiXCR to the RT-PCR reads. The sample yields some 800,000 distinct CDR3 sequences, 21% seen once. Here the sequenced sample was PBMCs from blood, taken more than 4 days after vaccination. The gene calls are TRBV4-2 and TRBJ2-7; possible D gene TRBD1, 6 bases. The sequence was obtained from a man aged 45-60 years who received an inactivated influenza vaccine. DNA of the CDR3: TGTGCCAGCAGCCAAGACCTCCTAAGACAGGTCACGGCCTACGAGCAGTACTTC. Its protein is CASSQDLLRQVTAYEQYF.